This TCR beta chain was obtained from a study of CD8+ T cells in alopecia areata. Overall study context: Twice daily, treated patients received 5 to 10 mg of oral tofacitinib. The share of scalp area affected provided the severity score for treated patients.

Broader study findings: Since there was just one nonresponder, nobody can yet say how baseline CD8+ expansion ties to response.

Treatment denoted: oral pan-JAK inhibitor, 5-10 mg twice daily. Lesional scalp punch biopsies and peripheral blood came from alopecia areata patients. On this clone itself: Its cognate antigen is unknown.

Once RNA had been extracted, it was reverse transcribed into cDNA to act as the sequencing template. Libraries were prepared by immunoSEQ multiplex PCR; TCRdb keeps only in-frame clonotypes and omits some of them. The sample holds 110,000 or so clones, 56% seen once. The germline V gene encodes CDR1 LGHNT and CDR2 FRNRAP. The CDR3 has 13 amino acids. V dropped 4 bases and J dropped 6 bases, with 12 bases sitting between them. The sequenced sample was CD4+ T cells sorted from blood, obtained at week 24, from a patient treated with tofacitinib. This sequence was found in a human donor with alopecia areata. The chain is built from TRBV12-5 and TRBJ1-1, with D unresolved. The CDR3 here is CASGSPPGPEAFF. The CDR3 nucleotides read TGTGCTAGTGGTTCACCTCCGGGCCCTGAAGCTTTCTTT.